The present entry profiles one T cell receptor beta chain with its context. Its antigen is currently not known. Base qualities are not recorded, but no much larger clone differs from it by a single base. The CDR3 regions of human TCRbeta chains were analyzed by immunosequencing. The source study handled its data this way. TCRs in the repertoires were matched against a reference library of SARS-CoV-2-specific TCRs that had been generated with the MIRA antigen-specificity platform. Breadth was defined as the fraction of unique TCRs that were SARS-CoV-2-associated. Depth was defined as the fraction of total T cells that were SARS-CoV-2-associated. Using the MIRA data, each spike-specific TCR was mapped to the spike region that the TCR reacts to and placed in a CD4 or CD8 class. Log10-transformed breadth and depth values were compared by one-way ANOVA with Sidak's multiple comparisons tests. TCRdb obtained this table from immuneACCESS and retained in-frame rearrangements with V and J assigned. These tables miss some clones; where compared with another copy, unresolved V genes account for less than half of the shortfall, and the remainder is unexplained. From that table come the V and J calls and clone size; the DNA was used to work out D and trimming. The sample records 140,000 to 150,000 clones, approximately 94% of which are singletons. The top ten hold approximately 9% of the sample.

The data are from a study of T cell responses to AZD1222 COVID-19 vaccine (dated by TCRdb to the early 2020s). About the investigation overall: Because spike-specific TCR depth and breadth did not differ between the two schedules, AZD1222 recipients who got a second dose at roughly 4 weeks were pooled with those who got a second dose at roughly 12 weeks. TCR sequencing was performed for over 230 trial participants, of whom some 200 were given two doses of AZD1222 and 26 were given two doses of MenACWY control vaccine. Enrollment into the trials was organized by age into subgroups of 18-55, 56-69 and 70-plus years, and those subgroups contained approximately 150, 30 and 60 TCR-sequenced participants, respectively.

What the authors observed across the whole study: Because no samples from the day 14 peak response were available, repertoires could be characterized only after the peak T cell response. Nearly half of unique spike-specific TCRs reportedly recognized epitopes outside regions mutated in the B.1.351 and B.1.1.7 variants. In the small 56-69-year group, the increase in depth fell short of significance, most likely because of low power. Participants were mostly white British and included more females than males, and it was suggested by the authors that clonal diversity may have been underestimated. Vaccine-associated CD4 TCRs spanned the whole spike protein, with dominant responses in regions 160-218 and 743-854. After two AZD1222 doses, both the breadth and the depth of spike-specific TCRs were significantly higher than at day 0 and than in MenACWY recipients. Only six AZD1222 recipients were SARS-CoV-2 seropositive at baseline, limiting conclusions about previously exposed vaccinees.

The time point label on this specimen signifies: baseline before first vaccination. Vaccinee samples were obtained from the UK trials COV001 and COV002, which included a single-blind randomized controlled phase 2/3 trial of AZD1222 (ChAdOx1 nCoV-19) in healthy adults. For TCRbeta chain sequencing, PBMC samples from trial participants were taken at day 0 and at day 28 after the second dose. CDR1 and CDR2, looked up from the germline V gene, are MNHEY and SVGAGI. V is trimmed back by 7 bases and J by 4 bases, and the junction contains 5 bases that no gene match accounts for. Spanning cysteine to phenylalanine, the CDR3 consists of 13 amino acids. Only CDR3 DNA is held: 39 bases, read in frame from base 1.

This clonotype was sampled from an adult in good health. The material sequenced was peripheral blood, taken on day 0 of AZD1222 vaccination. The V gene is TRBV6-5 and the J gene is TRBJ1-1, with 8 bases in between that match TRBD1. The CDR3 reads CASTQGATTEAFF. The nucleotide sequence is given as TGTGCCAGCACCCAGGGGGCGACCACTGAAGCTTTCTTT.